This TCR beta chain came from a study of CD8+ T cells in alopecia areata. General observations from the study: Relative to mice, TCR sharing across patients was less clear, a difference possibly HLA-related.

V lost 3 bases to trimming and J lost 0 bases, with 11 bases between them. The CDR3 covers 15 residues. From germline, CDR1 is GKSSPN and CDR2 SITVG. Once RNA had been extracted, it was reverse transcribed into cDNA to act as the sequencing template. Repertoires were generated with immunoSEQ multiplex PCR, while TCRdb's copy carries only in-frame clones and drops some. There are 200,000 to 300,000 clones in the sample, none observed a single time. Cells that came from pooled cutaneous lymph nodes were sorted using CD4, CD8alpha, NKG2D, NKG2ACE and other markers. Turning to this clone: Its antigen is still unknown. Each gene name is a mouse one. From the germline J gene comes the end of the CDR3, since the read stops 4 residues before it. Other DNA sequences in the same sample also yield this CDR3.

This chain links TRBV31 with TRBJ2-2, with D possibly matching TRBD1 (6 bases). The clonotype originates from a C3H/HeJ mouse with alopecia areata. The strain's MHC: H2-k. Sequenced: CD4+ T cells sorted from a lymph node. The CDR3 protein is CAWSLGTTNTGQLYF. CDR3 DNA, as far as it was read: TGTGCCTGGAGCCTCGGGACAACAAACACCGGG.